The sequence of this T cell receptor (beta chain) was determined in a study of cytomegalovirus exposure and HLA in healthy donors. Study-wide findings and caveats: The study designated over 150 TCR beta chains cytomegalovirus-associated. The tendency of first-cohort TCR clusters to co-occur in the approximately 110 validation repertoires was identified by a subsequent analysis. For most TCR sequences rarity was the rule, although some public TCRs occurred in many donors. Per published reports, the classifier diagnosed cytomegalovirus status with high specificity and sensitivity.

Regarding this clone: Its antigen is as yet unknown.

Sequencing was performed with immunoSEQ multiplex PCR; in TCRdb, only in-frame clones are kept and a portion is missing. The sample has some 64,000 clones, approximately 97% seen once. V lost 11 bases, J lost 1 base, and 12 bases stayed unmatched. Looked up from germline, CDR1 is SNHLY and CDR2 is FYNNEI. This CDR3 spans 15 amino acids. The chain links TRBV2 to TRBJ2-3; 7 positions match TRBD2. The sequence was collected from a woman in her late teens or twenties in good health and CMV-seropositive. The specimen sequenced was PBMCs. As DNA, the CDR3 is TGTGCCGCAACGTGGGCGGGAGTGGGCACAGATACGCAGTATTTT. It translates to CAATWAGVGTDTQYF.